This TCR beta chain was obtained from a study of T cell responses to AZD1222 COVID-19 vaccine. General study findings and limits: None of the repertoires were sampled until the peak T cell response had passed.

Here immunoSEQ multiplex PCR was the method, and the copy in TCRdb shows in-frame clones only, minus some. The data contain over 200,000 clones, approximately 94% of them seen just once; the ten biggest clones take up roughly 1.8%. Remarks on this clone: No antigen is known for it.

Germline CDR1 is SNHLY and CDR2 is FYNNEI. This CDR3 has 13 amino acids. V was trimmed by 7 bases and J by 6 bases, leaving 12 bases between them. The rearrangement uses TRBV2 and TRBJ1-4; no reliable D call. This receptor was identified in an adult who received the MenACWY meningococcal vaccine as a control. The material was peripheral blood, obtained 28 days after the second dose of the MenACWY control vaccine. The CDR3 region has the DNA TGTGCCAGCATTGGCAGTTCACATGAAAAACTGTTTTTT. Its translation: CASIGSSHEKLFF.